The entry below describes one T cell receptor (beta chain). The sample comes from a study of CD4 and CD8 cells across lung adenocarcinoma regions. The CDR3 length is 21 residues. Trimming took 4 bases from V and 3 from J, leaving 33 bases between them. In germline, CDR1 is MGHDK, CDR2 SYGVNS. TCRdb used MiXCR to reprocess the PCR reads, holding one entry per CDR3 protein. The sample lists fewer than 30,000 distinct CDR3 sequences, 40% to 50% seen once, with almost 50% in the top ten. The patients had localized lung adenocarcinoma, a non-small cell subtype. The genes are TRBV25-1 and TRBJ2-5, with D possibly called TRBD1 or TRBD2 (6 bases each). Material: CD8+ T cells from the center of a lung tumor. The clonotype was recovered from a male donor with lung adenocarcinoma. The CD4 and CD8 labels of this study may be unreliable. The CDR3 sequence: CASSGRACEGVGGRAKETQYF. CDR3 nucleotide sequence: TGTGCCAGCAGTGGTAGGGCCTGCGAGGGGGTCGGGGGCCGAGCCAAAGAGACCCAGTACTTC.